This is a list of T cell receptor beta chains from one sample in a study of blood T cell repertoires in COVID-19. Data came from immunoSEQ multiplex PCR; TCRdb stores just in-frame clones and leaves some out. The sample lists under 350,000 clones; around 85% were seen once. The source material was PBMCs or T cells enriched from blood (not recorded which). These receptors came from a woman in her thirties or forties with acute COVID-19. Each CDR3 is given with its conserved first and last residue. Fields, in order: clone size, V gene, J gene, D gene, CDR3 protein, CDR3 DNA. The D gene is left open where the match is weak. Only part of the rows carry a size: once, few, many, or a class if the clone is expanded.

>NA|TRBV19|TRBJ2-2|NA
CASSTGTYTGELFF
TGTGCCAGTAGTACCGGGACTTACACCGGGGAGCTGTTTTTT
>NA|TRBV19|TRBJ2-2|NA
CASIHWVGTGELFF
TGTGCCAGTATTCATTGGGTCGGGACCGGGGAGCTGTTTTTT
>NA|TRBV7-2|TRBJ1-5|NA
CASSFKGDHQPQHF
TGTGCCAGCAGCTTTAAGGGGGACCATCAGCCCCAGCATTTT
>NA|TRBV4-1|TRBJ1-6|NA
CASSERHRFYNSPLHF
TGCGCCAGCAGCGAGAGACACCGATTCTATAATTCACCCCTCCACTTT
>NA|TRBV27|TRBJ2-3|TRBD1
CASRLTGGRDTQYF
TGTGCCAGCCGGCTGACAGGGGGAAGAGATACGCAGTATTTT
>NA|TRBV11-3|TRBJ1-3|NA
CASSLSYGQMGNTIYF
TGTGCCAGCAGCCTCAGTTACGGACAAATGGGAAACACCATATATTTT
>NA|TRBV3-1/TRBV3-2|TRBJ1-2|TRBD1
CASSQVLRDRGQLDYGYTF
TGTGCCAGCAGCCAAGTCTTGAGGGACAGGGGGCAGCTGGACTATGGCTACACCTTC
>once|TRBV15|TRBJ2-6|TRBD2
CATRAGGLAGANVLTF
TGTGCCACCCGCGCGGGGGGGCTGGCTGGGGCCAACGTCCTGACTTTC
>NA|TRBV7-8|TRBJ2-3|NA
CASRLTSPTDTQYF
TGTGCCAGCAGGCTAACTAGTCCCACAGATACGCAGTATTTT
>NA|TRBV3-1/TRBV3-2|TRBJ2-7|NA
CASSPRQELGEQYF
TGTGCCAGCAGCCCCCGACAGGAGCTGGGGGAGCAGTACTTC
>NA|TRBV15|TRBJ2-5|TRBD1
CATSREQGAFETQYF
TGTGCCACCAGCAGAGAACAGGGGGCATTCGAGACCCAGTACTTC
>NA|TRBV6-6|TRBJ1-2|TRBD1
CASRPDRVGGYTF
TGTGCCAGCAGGCCGGACAGGGTTGGGGGCTACACCTTC
>NA|TRBV7-9|TRBJ1-4|NA
CASSREHEKLFF
TGTGCCAGCAGTAGAGAACATGAAAAACTGTTTTTT
>NA|TRBV25-1|TRBJ2-1|NA
CASSEPGFNNEQFF
TGTGCCAGCAGTGAGCCCGGGTTCAACAATGAGCAGTTCTTC
>NA|TRBV4-1|TRBJ2-3|TRBD1
CASSQPRDRDTQYF
TGCGCCAGCAGCCAGCCCAGGGACAGGGATACGCAGTATTTT
>NA|TRBV6-9|TRBJ2-1|TRBD2
CASSSGELAGVYYNEQFF
TGTGCCAGCAGTTCGGGTGAACTAGCGGGAGTCTACTACAATGAGCAGTTCTTC
>NA|TRBV7-3|TRBJ1-1|NA
CASSLQVNTEAFF
TGTGCCAGCAGCTTACAGGTGAACACTGAAGCTTTCTTT
>once|TRBV7-9|TRBJ1-5|NA
CASSLEGPQPQHF
TGTGCCAGCAGCTTAGAGGGGCCTCAGCCCCAGCATTTT
>NA|TRBV27|TRBJ2-7|NA
CASSFADPGVSYEQYF
TGTGCCAGCAGCTTCGCCGACCCGGGGGTCTCCTACGAGCAGTACTTC
>NA|TRBV29-1|TRBJ1-2|TRBD1
CSVEDRGYGYTF
TGCAGCGTCGAGGACAGGGGATATGGCTACACCTTC
>NA|TRBV2|TRBJ2-5|TRBD2
CASSASGGNRGETQYF
TGTGCCAGCAGTGCTAGCGGGGGGAACCGAGGAGAGACCCAGTACTTC
>NA|TRBV28|TRBJ2-7|TRBD2
CASSPGTSGSYEQYF
TGTGCCAGCAGCCCCGGTACTAGCGGGAGCTACGAGCAGTACTTC
>NA|TRBV5-1|TRBJ1-4|NA
CASSLGGVNEKLFF
TGCGCCAGCAGCTTGGGGGGCGTGAATGAAAAACTGTTTTTT
>NA|TRBV18|TRBJ1-1|NA
CASSNQANTEAFF
TGTGCCAGCTCAAATCAGGCGAACACTGAAGCTTTCTTT
>NA|TRBV19|TRBJ1-5|TRBD1
CASSTTDRGNNQPQHF
TGTGCCAGTAGTACAACAGACAGGGGTAACAATCAGCCCCAGCATTTT
>NA|TRBV15|TRBJ2-5|TRBD1
CATSRADRSQETQYF
TGTGCCACCAGCAGGGCGGACAGGTCTCAAGAGACCCAGTACTTC
>once|TRBV6-2/TRBV6-3|TRBJ1-2|NA
CASSYPWTVNLYGYTF
TGTGCCAGCAGTTACCCCTGGACAGTAAACCTTTATGGCTACACCTTC
>NA|TRBV19|TRBJ1-5|NA
CASSRVGRDKIQPQHF
TGTGCCAGTAGTAGGGTTGGGAGGGACAAAATACAGCCCCAGCATTTT
>once|TRBV24-1|TRBJ1-3|TRBD1
CATSEFRQGGNYSGNTIYF
TGTGCCACCAGTGAATTTCGACAGGGGGGAAACTACTCTGGAAACACCATATATTTT
>NA|TRBV5-5|TRBJ1-2|NA
CASSLGTGNYGYTF
TGTGCCAGCAGCTTGGGAACAGGGAACTATGGCTACACCTTC
>once|TRBV13|TRBJ2-5|TRBD1
CASSSRDRETQYF
TGTGCCAGCAGCTCCCGGGACAGGGAGACCCAGTACTTC
>few|TRBV5-5|TRBJ1-2|TRBD1
CASSGAQGEGYTF
TGTGCCAGCAGCGGCGCTCAGGGGGAAGGCTACACCTTC
>NA|TRBV6-6|TRBJ1-2|TRBD1
CASISGNRGGGYTF
TGTGCCAGCATTAGCGGGAACAGGGGAGGCGGCTACACCTTC
>NA|TRBV3-1/TRBV3-2|TRBJ1-4|TRBD1
CASSQDRGLDEKLFF
TGTGCCAGCAGCCAAGACAGGGGGCTAGATGAAAAACTGTTTTTT
>NA|TRBV5-1|TRBJ2-7|NA
CASSLSGGGGFYEQYF
TGCGCCAGCAGCTTGAGTGGGGGAGGGGGATTCTACGAGCAGTACTTC
>NA|TRBV7-9|TRBJ2-3|NA
CASRTRVGGRTDTQYF
TGTGCCAGCAGGACAAGGGTTGGAGGGCGCACAGATACGCAGTATTTT
>NA|TRBV28|TRBJ2-1|TRBD2
CASPPSQLAGRYNEQFF
TGTGCCAGCCCCCCCTCCCAACTAGCGGGAAGATACAATGAGCAGTTCTTC
>NA|TRBV6-5|TRBJ2-2|TRBD1
CASSYSRGQTGELFF
TGTGCCAGCAGTTACTCCAGGGGGCAAACCGGGGAGCTGTTTTTT
>NA|TRBV27|TRBJ1-5|NA
CASSPDSSNQPQHF
TGTGCCAGCAGTCCGGACAGCAGTAATCAGCCCCAGCATTTT
>NA|TRBV27|TRBJ2-3|TRBD1
CASSRDSVPTDTQYF
TGTGCCAGCAGTAGGGACAGTGTTCCCACAGATACGCAGTATTTT
>NA|TRBV6-5|TRBJ1-1|NA
CASSYGGNTEAFF
TGTGCCAGCAGTTACGGAGGGAACACTGAAGCTTTCTTT
>few|TRBV9|TRBJ1-2|NA
CASRKAGDELPGYGYTF
TGTGCCAGCAGGAAGGCAGGGGACGAATTACCCGGCTATGGCTACACCTTC
>NA|TRBV5-4|TRBJ2-7|TRBD1
CASSRRQGAFYEQYF
TGTGCCAGCAGCCGACGACAGGGGGCATTCTACGAGCAGTACTTC
>NA|TRBV11-2|TRBJ1-1|NA
CASSLNSMNTEAFF
TGTGCCAGCAGCTTAAACTCCATGAACACTGAAGCTTTCTTT
>NA|TRBV7-6|TRBJ1-2|NA
CASSSDNRASYGYTF
TGTGCCAGCAGCTCGGATAACAGGGCCAGCTATGGCTACACCTTC
>NA|TRBV18|TRBJ1-2|NA
CASSPDSSYGYTF
TGTGCCAGCTCACCGGACTCCTCTTATGGCTACACCTTC
>NA|TRBV12-3/TRBV12-4|TRBJ2-5|NA
CASSLVAVETQYF
TGTGCCAGCAGTTTAGTTGCGGTAGAGACCCAGTACTTC
>once|TRBV6-5|TRBJ2-5|TRBD1
CASSGTARQETQYF
TGTGCCAGCAGCGGGACAGCTCGCCAAGAGACCCAGTACTTC
>NA|TRBV7-9|TRBJ2-1|NA
CASSRRGAGSYNEQFF
TGTGCCAGCAGCCGTCGGGGGGCGGGCTCCTACAATGAGCAGTTCTTC
>NA|TRBV15|TRBJ1-2|NA
CATSQGSAVNYGYTF
TGTGCCACCTCGCAGGGGTCAGCAGTTAACTATGGCTACACCTTC
>once|TRBV19|TRBJ1-2|NA
CASSPQFGGYTF
TGTGCCAGTAGTCCACAGTTCGGTGGCTACACCTTC
>NA|TRBV19|TRBJ1-2|TRBD1
CASSNGQGGLYGYTF
TGTGCCAGTAGTAACGGACAGGGGGGCCTCTATGGCTACACCTTC
>NA|TRBV18|TRBJ2-3|NA
CASSPSLVTRLRF
TGTGCCAGCTCACCCTCGTTGGTCACCCGCCTGAGATTT
>once|TRBV28|TRBJ1-2|TRBD1
CASRLGTGGRYGYTF
TGTGCCAGCAGGTTGGGGACAGGGGGCCGCTATGGCTACACCTTC
>NA|TRBV7-9|TRBJ2-5|TRBD2
CASSFGLAGAQETQYF
TGTGCCAGCAGCTTCGGACTAGCGGGGGCCCAAGAGACCCAGTACTTC
>NA|TRBV6-2/TRBV6-3|TRBJ1-2|TRBD1
CASSSSGTGDGYTF
TGTGCCAGCAGTTCGTCCGGGACAGGGGATGGCTACACCTTC
>NA|TRBV9|TRBJ1-2|NA
CASSVAGRVTPQGYGYTF
TGTGCCAGCAGCGTAGCGGGCAGGGTTACCCCCCAAGGGTATGGCTACACCTTC
>once|TRBV7-6|TRBJ1-2|TRBD1
CASSYGTGVRYGYTF
TGTGCCAGCAGTTACGGGACAGGGGTTCGGTATGGCTACACCTTC
>NA|TRBV28|TRBJ2-5|NA
CASSLFSFNRGGETQYF
TGTGCCAGCAGTTTATTCTCTTTTAACAGGGGAGGAGAGACCCAGTACTTC